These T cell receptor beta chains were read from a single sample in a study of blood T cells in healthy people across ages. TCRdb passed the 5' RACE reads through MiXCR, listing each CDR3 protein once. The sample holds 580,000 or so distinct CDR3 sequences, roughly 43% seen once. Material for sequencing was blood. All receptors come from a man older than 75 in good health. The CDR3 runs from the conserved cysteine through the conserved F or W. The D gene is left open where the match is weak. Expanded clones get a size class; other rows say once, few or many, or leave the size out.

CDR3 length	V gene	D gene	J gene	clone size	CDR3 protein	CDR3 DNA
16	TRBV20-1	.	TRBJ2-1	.	CSARDQGTPPRNEQFF	TGCAGTGCTAGAGATCAGGGGACTCCCCCTAGGAATGAGCAGTTCTTC
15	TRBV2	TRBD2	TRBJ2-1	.	CASSSTSGSFNEQFF	TGTGCCAGCAGTTCCACTAGCGGGAGTTTCAATGAGCAGTTCTTC
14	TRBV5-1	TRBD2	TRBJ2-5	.	CASSPGLPQKTQYF	TGCGCCAGCAGCCCGGGACTACCCCAGAAGACCCAGTACTTC
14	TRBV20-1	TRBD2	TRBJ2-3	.	CSAQTSGGADTQYF	TGCAGTGCCCAGACTAGCGGGGGGGCAGATACGCAGTATTTT
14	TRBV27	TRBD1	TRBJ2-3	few	CASIPGQYTDTQYF	TGTGCCAGCATCCCGGGACAGTACACAGATACGCAGTATTTT
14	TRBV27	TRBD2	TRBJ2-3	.	CAPRGGRLTDTQYF	TGTGCCCCTCGCGGGGGGCGGCTCACAGATACGCAGTATTTT
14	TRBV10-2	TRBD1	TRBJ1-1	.	CATSKGAGGTEAFF	TGCGCCACCAGTAAGGGGGCGGGTGGCACTGAAGCTTTCTTT
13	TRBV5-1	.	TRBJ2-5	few	CASSSRAGETQYF	TGCGCCAGCAGCTCACGCGCCGGAGAGACCCAGTACTTC
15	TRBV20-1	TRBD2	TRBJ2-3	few	CSARHPSGSTYTQYF	TGCAGTGCTAGACACCCTAGCGGTTCCACATATACGCAGTATTTT
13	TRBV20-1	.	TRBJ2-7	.	CSASDRPNYEQYF	TGCAGTGCTAGTGACAGGCCCAACTACGAGCAGTACTTC
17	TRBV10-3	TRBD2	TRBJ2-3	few	CAISDPPGREGIGTQYF	TGTGCCATCAGTGATCCCCCGGGCAGGGAGGGGATAGGAACGCAGTATTTT
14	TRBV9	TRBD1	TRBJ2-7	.	CASSGGQGAIEQYF	TGTGCCAGCAGCGGAGGACAGGGGGCGATCGAGCAGTACTTC
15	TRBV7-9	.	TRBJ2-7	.	CSSSLIKGRRDEQYF	TGTTCCAGCAGCTTAATCAAGGGGAGGAGGGACGAGCAGTACTTC
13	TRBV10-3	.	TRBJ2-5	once	CAISESSKDTQYF	TGTGCCATCAGTGAGTCGAGTAAGGATACCCAGTACTTC